These 25 T cell receptor beta chains came from one sample sequenced in a study of OX40 agonist ivuxolimab in advanced cancers. Measured with immunoSEQ multiplex PCR; TCRdb has only the in-frame clones, and not every one. The sample includes about 64,000 clones, 87% of them seen just once. The material sequenced was CD4+ or CD8+ T cells sorted from blood, taken in a trial of the OX40 agonist ivuxolimab. The receptors here all came from an adult with an advanced solid tumor such as melanoma, head and neck, liver or kidney cancer.

The J gene is TRBJ1-5, the V gene TRBV29-1; 10 bases match TRBD1. The trim removed 6 bases at V and 0 bases at J, leaving 11 bases unmatched. The CDR3 covers 17 residues. Per the germline V gene, CDR1 is SQVTM and CDR2 is ANQGSEA. Here the CDR3 reads CSVARDRGNYSNQPQHF. The CDR3 DNA reads as TGCAGCGTAGCCCGGGACAGGGGAAATTATAGCAATCAGCCCCAGCATTTT.

The genes are TRBV7-9 and TRBJ2-1; no firm D call. CDR3 length: 13 residues. Germline V gives CDR1 SEHNR, CDR2 FQNEAQ (reference sequence). V was pared by 1 base and J by 3 bases, with 4 bases between. The CDR3 DNA reads TGTGCCAGCAGCTTAGACCACTACAATGAGCAGTTCTTC. Translated, it gives CASSLDHYNEQFF.

The V call is TRBV27, the J call TRBJ2-7; no reliable D call. CDR1 and CDR2 (germline): MNHEY, SMNVEV (reference sequence). Trimming cost V 4 bases and J 0 bases, with 7 bases left between them. The CDR3 spans 13 residues. The CDR3 spells CASSSANSYEQYF. Written as DNA, the CDR3 is TGTGCCAGCAGTTCCGCTAACTCCTACGAGCAGTACTTC.

The rearrangement links TRBV5-1 to TRBJ1-1; the D gene is possibly TRBD1 (6 bases). V was shortened by 2 bases and J by 0 bases, with 17 bases between the two germline ends. Germline CDR1 reads SGHRS; CDR2 reads YFSETQ. The CDR3 consists of 17 residues. The CDR3 loop reads CASSFLPHDRLNTEAFF. The DNA of the CDR3 is TGCGCCAGCAGCTTTTTACCTCATGACAGGTTGAACACTGAAGCTTTCTTT.

The chain combines TRBV30 with TRBJ2-6; possible D gene TRBD2, 5 bases. Germline CDR1 reads GTSNPN; CDR2 reads SVGIG (reference sequence). Trimming took 0 bases from V and 3 from J, leaving 12 bases between them. The CDR3 runs 16 residues. For the CDR3, the DNA is TGTGCCTGGAGTGTACGACTAACTTTTGGGGCCAACGTCCTGACTTTC. Amino acid sequence: CAWSVRLTFGANVLTF.

The V and J genes are TRBV29-1 and TRBJ2-1, with D perhaps assigned TRBD1 or TRBD2 (5 bases each). The ends were cut back, 4 bases at V and 0 bases at J, with 10 bases in the middle. The CDR3 contains 14 residues. The germline V gene has CDR1 SQVTM and CDR2 ANQGSEA. The DNA of the CDR3 is TGCAGCGTTGTCCGGGACCACTCCTACAATGAGCAGTTCTTC. Amino acids: CSVVRDHSYNEQFF.

The genes are TRBV30 and TRBJ2-1, with unresolved D. The CDR3 runs 12 residues. The V gene's germline CDR1 is GTSNPN and CDR2 SVGIG (reference sequence). V lost 5 bases, J lost 9 bases, and 14 bases lay in between. The CDR3 nucleotides read TGTGCCTGGGGGCCTGAGGATTTTGAGCAGTTCTTC. Its protein product is CAWGPEDFEQFF.

The chain uses TRBV19 and TRBJ1-2; the D is unclear. The CDR3 runs 14 residues. The V end was cut by 6 bases, the J end by 3 bases, with 14 bases between. CDR1 LNHDA and CDR2 SQIVND come from the germline V gene (reference sequence). This chain's CDR3 is CASSGVRDYYGYTF. The CDR3, as DNA: TGTGCCAGTAGCGGGGTAAGGGATTACTATGGCTACACCTTC.

CDR3 bases: TGTGCCAGCAGTCCTTGGGCCTCTCCGGGCTACACCTTC. It encodes CASSPWASPGYTF. This chain connects TRBV6-5 to TRBJ1-2; D call uncertain. The CDR3 runs to 13 residues. V lost 5 bases and J lost 8, with 15 bases in between. The V gene's germline CDR1 is MNHEY and CDR2 SVGAGI.

The chain recombines TRBV7-2 with TRBJ1-2; D not resolved. The CDR3 extends over 13 amino acids. Trimming left V 2 bases short and J 4 bases short, with 8 bases between. CDR1 SGHTA and CDR2 FQGNSA come from the germline V gene. For the CDR3, the DNA is TGTGCCAGCAGCTTAAACCGTATCTATGGCTACACCTTC. The encoded protein is CASSLNRIYGYTF.

About this clone itself: This specimen includes other DNA sequences encoding the same CDR3. CDR3: CASSLGATNEKLFF. For the CDR3, the DNA is TGTGCCAGCAGCTTAGGAGCAACTAATGAAAAACTGTTTTTT. The rearrangement joins TRBV7-6 to TRBJ1-4; D is unclear. Deletions cut 1 base from V and 0 bases from J, with 3 bases between. Germline V gene sequence: CDR1 SGHVS, CDR2 FNYEAQ. The CDR3 loop spans 14 amino acids.

The count of this clone is one. The chain has TRBV14 and TRBJ1-2; D is possibly TRBD1 (5 bases). V lost 4 bases and J lost 8, with 14 bases in between. The CDR3 consists of 13 residues. Per germline, CDR1 SGHDN and CDR2 FVKESK. CDR3 protein: CASSRRTGDGYTF. The CDR3 region has the DNA TGTGCCAGCAGCCGCCGGACCGGGGACGGCTACACCTTC.

The V call is TRBV4-1, the J call TRBJ2-1, with 9 bases lining up with TRBD1. This CDR3 spans 16 amino acids. V dropped 0 bases and J dropped 8; count of bases not matched to a gene: 8. Per the germline V gene, CDR1 is MGHRA and CDR2 is YSYEKL. CDR3 DNA sequence: TGCGCCAGCAGCCAAGATAGGGACAGGGCATCGGATGAGCAGTTCTTC. This codes for CASSQDRDRASDEQFF.

This clone showed up just once. J is TRBJ2-2 and V is TRBV9; no clear D. Per germline, CDR1 SGDLS and CDR2 YYNGEE. With 3 bases removed from V and 2 bases from J, the gap between germline ends came to 8 bases. The CDR3 runs 14 residues. The DNA of the CDR3 is TGTGCCAGCAGCGACGACCATAACACCGGGGAGCTGTTTTTT. Translated: CASSDDHNTGELFF.

The chain employs TRBV5-4 and TRBJ1-2; 9 nucleotides line up with TRBD1. Germline-derived CDR1 and CDR2 are SGHNT and YYREEE (reference sequence). V was clipped by 0 bases and J by 7 bases; unmatched bases: 4. This CDR3 is built from 14 residues. The CDR3 reads CASSLDRGQTGYTF. CDR3 DNA: TGTGCCAGCAGCTTGGACAGGGGGCAGACTGGCTACACCTTC.

The chain links TRBV9 to TRBJ2-1, with 7 bases lining up with TRBD2. V trimming: 7 bases; J trimming: 4 bases; junction bases outside the gene matches: 11. CDR1 SGDLS and CDR2 YYNGEE come from the germline V gene. The CDR3 has 15 residues. CDR3 sequence: CASSMGGGKYNEQFF. CDR3 DNA sequence: TGTGCCAGCTCAATGGGGGGAGGGAAGTACAATGAGCAGTTCTTC.

The chain recombines TRBV9 with TRBJ1-6, with D unclear. CDR1 is SGDLS, CDR2 YYNGEE, per germline. This CDR3 is 15 amino acids long. The V gene lost 4 bases and the J gene lost 1 base, with 9 bases spanning the gap. The CDR3 DNA follows: TGTGCCAGCAGCTCGCAGGATTCCTATAATTCACCCCTCCACTTT. Its translation is CASSSQDSYNSPLHF.

V gene TRBV6-1 combines with J gene TRBJ2-5; 7 nucleotides agree with TRBD2. The CDR3 contains 13 residues. The trim removed 5 bases at V and 5 bases at J, leaving 5 bases unmatched. Germline-derived CDR1 and CDR2 are MNHNS and SASEGT. In nucleotides, the CDR3 is TGTGCCAGCAGTTGGGGGGGTTCGGAGACCCAGTACTTC. Amino acids: CASSWGGSETQYF.

This chain uses TRBV7-8 with TRBJ2-3; unclear D gene. Deletions cut 2 bases from V and 0 bases from J, with 6 bases between. In germline, CDR1 is SGHVS, CDR2 FQNEAQ. The CDR3 length is 14 residues. CDR3 sequence (DNA): TGTGCCAGCAGCTTACACGGAAGCACAGATACGCAGTATTTT. Its protein product is CASSLHGSTDTQYF.

The CDR3 sequence is CASSIGTVGNEQFF. CDR3 nucleotide sequence: TGTGCCAGCAGCATAGGGACAGTAGGAAATGAGCAGTTCTTC. The chain uses TRBV5-5 and TRBJ2-1, with 7 bases that match TRBD1. Trimming at V came to 4 bases and at J to 7 bases, leaving 8 bases not matched to a gene. The germline V gene has CDR1 SGHKS and CDR2 YYEKEE (reference sequence). This CDR3 contains 14 residues.

In its sample, this clone was seen once. The chain combines TRBV5-5 with TRBJ2-7; D is possibly TRBD2 (6 bases). This CDR3 has 14 residues. V dropped 0 bases and J dropped 1 base, with 8 bases sitting between them. Germline loops: CDR1 SGHKS, CDR2 YYEKEE (reference sequence). The CDR3 loop is CASSLAGTSYEQYF. In DNA, the CDR3 is TGTGCCAGCAGCTTGGCCGGGACTTCCTACGAGCAGTACTTC.

With respect to this clone: Other DNA sequences in the same sample also yield this CDR3. The genes are TRBV28 and TRBJ1-5; D remains ambiguous. The CDR3 is made up of 11 amino acids. Trimming pared 2 bases from V and 7 bases from J, leaving 3 bases between. Germline CDR1 is MDHEN and CDR2 is SYDVKM. The CDR3 nucleotides read TGTGCCAGCAGTTTAAACCAGCCCCAGCATTTT. This translates into CASSLNQPQHF. The full variable domain, in which reference TRBV28 and TRBJ1-5 provide the parts outside the CDR3, is DVKVTQSSRYLVKRTGEKVFLECVQDMDHENMFWYRQDPGLGLRLIYFSYDVKMKEKGDIPEGYSVSREKKERFSLILESASTNQTSMYLCASSLNQPQHFGDGTRLSIL.

This chain uses TRBV19 with TRBJ1-2; D not certain. Germline values: CDR1 LNHDA, CDR2 SQIVND (reference sequence). V lost 1 base and J 3 bases, leaving 3 bases between the germline ends. The CDR3 length is 12 residues. CDR3: CASSIGDYGYTF. The CDR3 DNA reads TGTGCCAGTAGTATAGGCGACTATGGCTACACCTTC. Variable domain in full (rest from reference TRBV19 and TRBJ1-2): DGGITQSPKYLFRKEGQNVTLSCEQNLNHDAMYWYRQDPGQGLRLIYYSQIVNDFQKGDIAEGYSVSREKKESFPLTVTSAQKNPTAFYLCASSIGDYGYTFGSGTRLTVV.

This clone was counted once. The V gene is TRBV5-4, the J gene TRBJ2-6, with D possibly matching TRBD1 (6 bases). The CDR3 loop spans 16 amino acids. Germline V CDR1 and CDR2: SGHNT, YYREEE (reference sequence). Trimming stripped 4 bases from V and 3 bases from J, with 14 bases between. The CDR3 DNA reads as TGTGCCAGCAGCCCCGAGGGGGTTGTTGGGGCCAACGTCCTGACTTTC. This sequence encodes CASSPEGVVGANVLTF.

This chain connects TRBV6-5 to TRBJ1-2; TRBD1 is a possible D gene (5 bases). The germline gives CDR1 MNHEY, CDR2 SVGAGI. The CDR3 consists of 15 residues. V was cut by 2 bases and J by 8 bases, with 18 bases left in between. The CDR3 here is CASSYALGPAEGYTF. CDR3 coding DNA: TGTGCCAGCAGTTACGCCCTGGGACCGGCGGAGGGCTACACCTTC.